These T cell receptor beta chains were read from a single sample in a study of T cell repertoires in cytomegalovirus infection. These receptors' targets are unknown. TCRdb re-called the reads through MiXCR, storing one row per CDR3 protein. The repertoire has some 110,000 distinct CDR3 sequences, about a tenth of them found once; the top ten carry over 25%. Sequences were obtained from PBMCs, sequenced either directly or after in vitro stimulation (not recorded which). Every receptor here comes from a human donor in good health (CMV status not recorded). Some clones in this sample may be carry-over from other donors' samples. Both conserved end residues are part of each CDR3. A D gene is named only where the DNA matches it firmly. A clone size is listed for some rows: how often the clone was seen (once, few, many), or a class if it is expanded.

j_call | d_call | clone_size | cdr3_length | v_call | cdr3_nt | cdr3_aa
TRBJ2-1 | NA | NA | 13 | TRBV19 | TGTGCCAGTAGCCCGCGCCCGACCGCTGAGCAGTTCTTC | CASSPRPTAEQFF
TRBJ1-1 | NA | NA | 14 | TRBV6-2/TRBV6-3 | TGTGCCAGCAGAAGGGACGGGGGGGACACTGAAGCTTTCTTT | CASRRDGGDTEAFF
TRBJ1-2 | NA | many | 18 | TRBV6-5 | TGTGCCAGCAGCCCATGGCCACCCGACCTCTTAACTAACTATGGCTACACCTTC | CASSPWPPDLLTNYGYTF
TRBJ2-4 | NA | NA | 13 | TRBV4-3 | TGCGCCAGCAGCCAAGTCGTACAGGGAATTCAGTACTTC | CASSQVVQGIQYF
TRBJ1-1 | NA | NA | 14 | TRBV19 | TGTGCCAGTAGTATAGTATCTGGTTGGACTGAAGCTTTCTTT | CASSIVSGWTEAFF
TRBJ1-4 | NA | many | 15 | TRBV7-2 | TGTGCCAGCAGCTCCGGACCCTCAACTAATGAAAAACTGTTTTTT | CASSSGPSTNEKLFF
TRBJ2-7 | NA | many | 14 | TRBV6-6 | TGTGCCAGCAGAACGGACAACAGCCCCTACGAGCAGTACTTC | CASRTDNSPYEQYF
TRBJ2-3 | TRBD2 | NA | 17 | TRBV19 | TGTGCCAGTAGTATAGGCCTGACTAGCGGGAGGACAGATACGCAGTATTTT | CASSIGLTSGRTDTQYF
TRBJ2-5 | NA | many | 12 | TRBV12-3/TRBV12-4 | TGTGCCAGCAGCCTGGCCGAAACCACCCAGTACTTC | CASSLAETTQYF
TRBJ2-1 | TRBD2 | NA | 14 | TRBV10-1 | TGCGCCACCAGTAGCGGGAGGGGGTACAATGAGCAGTTCTTC | CATSSGRGYNEQFF
TRBJ2-3 | TRBD1 | few | 17 | TRBV5-5 | TGTGCCAGCAGCTTGGGACTGACAGGGGGTAAGAGGGATACGCAGTATTTT | CASSLGLTGGKRDTQYF
TRBJ1-1 | NA | NA | 13 | TRBV5-1 | TGCGCCAGCAGCTTCGGGGAGTTGACTGAAGCTTTCTTT | CASSFGELTEAFF
TRBJ1-5 | NA | few | 13 | TRBV7-2 | TGTGCCAGCAGCTTATTCGGGGGTGGGCCCCAGCATTTT | CASSLFGGGPQHF
TRBJ1-2 | NA | few | 14 | TRBV20-1 | TGCAGTGCTAGAGCACGGGGTTGGGAAGGTGGCTACACCTTC | CSARARGWEGGYTF
TRBJ2-2 | TRBD2 | many | 18 | TRBV23-1 | TGCGCCAGCAGTCAATCGTCGGAAGCGGGAGGGCACACCGGGGAGCTGTTTTTT | CASSQSSEAGGHTGELFF
TRBJ2-5 | TRBD1 | NA | 14 | TRBV5-1 | TGCGCCAGCAGCTGGGGACAGATTCAAGAGACCCAGTACTTC | CASSWGQIQETQYF
TRBJ1-1 | NA | few | 13 | TRBV19 | TGTGCCAGTAGTTATGACGGGAAAACTGAAGCTTTCTTT | CASSYDGKTEAFF
TRBJ2-3 | TRBD2 | many | 15 | TRBV4-1 | TGCGCCAGCAGCCAAGATCGGGGGGGCGGAGATACGCAGTATTTT | CASSQDRGGGDTQYF
TRBJ2-5 | NA | many | 15 | TRBV9 | TGTGCCAGCAGCGTAGGATCGGCAGTCCAAGAGACCCAGTACTTC | CASSVGSAVQETQYF
TRBJ2-3 | NA | many | 16 | TRBV7-2 | TGTGCCAGCAGCTTCCAAGCGAGCGGTGGCACAGATACGCAGTATTTT | CASSFQASGGTDTQYF
TRBJ2-1 | NA | many | 14 | TRBV4-2 | TGTGCCAGCAGCCAAGATTTCCTTTACAATGAGCAGTTCTTC | CASSQDFLYNEQFF
TRBJ2-1 | TRBD2 | many | 15 | TRBV7-9 | TGTGCCAGCAGCCCGCGCGGACTAGCGGGTAATGAGCAGTTCTTC | CASSPRGLAGNEQFF
TRBJ2-1 | TRBD2 | few | 17 | TRBV18 | TGTGCCAGCTCACCACCCATAGGTAGCGGGAGCCACAATGAGCAGTTCTTC | CASSPPIGSGSHNEQFF
TRBJ1-1 | TRBD1 | many | 14 | TRBV7-9 | TGTGCCAGCAGCCCCGACCCAGGGGGCACTGAAGCTTTCTTT | CASSPDPGGTEAFF
TRBJ1-1 | TRBD1 | many | 21 | TRBV7-9 | TGTGCCAGCAGCTTAAGAGAGTTTCGTTTTCCAGGGGGAGCTATGAACACTGAAGCTTTCTTT | CASSLREFRFPGGAMNTEAFF
TRBJ2-1 | TRBD2 | few | 15 | TRBV5-1 | TGCGCCAGCAGTCCGGGGGGGCCTCCATACAATGAGCAGTTCTTC | CASSPGGPPYNEQFF
TRBJ1-1 | NA | many | 14 | TRBV28 | TGTGCCAGCAGTTTATGGACGGTGAACACTGAAGCTTTCTTT | CASSLWTVNTEAFF
TRBJ1-2 | NA | NA | 15 | TRBV27 | TGTGCCAGCACTTACCGACGGGAAGCTAACTATGGCTACACCTTC | CASTYRREANYGYTF
TRBJ2-2 | NA | many | 14 | TRBV27 | TGTGCCAGCAGTCTAGCGTATTACACCGGGGAGCTGTTTTTT | CASSLAYYTGELFF
TRBJ2-7 | TRBD1 | few | 13 | TRBV29-1 | TGCAGCGTAGCAGACAGGGGCTTCAACGAGCAGTACTTC | CSVADRGFNEQYF
TRBJ1-5 | NA | many | 13 | TRBV24-1 | TGTGCCACCAGTGAGAGGGGAAATCAGCCCCAGCATTTT | CATSERGNQPQHF
TRBJ2-3 | NA | many | 17 | TRBV7-2 | TGTGCCAGCAGCCCAGTGCCGGCGGGACTTAGCACAGATACGCAGTATTTT | CASSPVPAGLSTDTQYF
TRBJ1-2 | NA | NA | 13 | TRBV12-3/TRBV12-4 | TGTGCCAGCACCCAGGGGTTGGTCTATGGCTACACCTTC | CASTQGLVYGYTF
TRBJ2-5 | NA | many | 16 | TRBV7-9 | TGTGCCAGCAGCTTACGGAGGGGGCGCCAACACGAGACCCAGTACTTC | CASSLRRGRQHETQYF
TRBJ1-1 | NA | NA | 14 | TRBV12-3/TRBV12-4 | TGTGCCAGCACCGACAGGACCCTGAACACTGAAGCTTTCTTT | CASTDRTLNTEAFF
TRBJ2-1 | NA | NA | 14 | TRBV30 | TGTGCCTGGAGTGTAGGACCAGGGAGCCATGAGCAGTTCTTC | CAWSVGPGSHEQFF
TRBJ2-3 | NA | many | 13 | TRBV7-8 | TGTGCCAGCAGCTTCGGGACCACAGATACGCAGTATTTT | CASSFGTTDTQYF
TRBJ1-1 | NA | many | 18 | TRBV12-5 | TGTGCTAGTGGTTTGGTACTCGGTGGGGGGAAGACGAACACTGAAGCTTTCTTT | CASGLVLGGGKTNTEAFF
TRBJ2-7 | TRBD2 | NA | 19 | TRBV4-3 | TGCGCCAGCAGCCAAGCTCTAGGGGCGACTAGCGGGACGACCTACGAGCAGTACTTC | CASSQALGATSGTTYEQYF